This T cell receptor (beta chain) emerged from a study of OX40 agonist ivuxolimab in advanced cancers. On the study more broadly: Prior anti-PD-1, anti-PD-L1 or anti-CTLA-4 therapy did not bar entry, and less than 50% had some. Overall study findings and caveats: In the 0.1-3.0 mg/kg groups, partial responders showed among the lowest expansion.

Turning to this clone: Its antigen remains unidentified.

Sequencing was performed with immunoSEQ multiplex PCR; in TCRdb, only in-frame clones are kept and a portion is missing. The sample holds 83,000 or so clones, around 80% seen once. The investigators sampled blood at baseline, at cycle 4 day 1, and at cycle 7 day 1. Source: CD4+ or CD8+ T cells sorted from blood, taken in a trial of the OX40 agonist ivuxolimab. This receptor was taken from an adult with an advanced solid tumor such as melanoma, head and neck, liver or kidney cancer.

In nucleotides, the CDR3 is TGTGCCAGCAGCGCCCCGGGGGGGGGCACTGAAGCTTTCTTT. It is translated as CASSAPGGGTEAFF. This rearrangement joins TRBV7-9 to TRBJ1-1; tentatively, D is TRBD1 (5 bases). The CDR3 covers 14 residues. V lost 5 bases, J lost 4 bases, and 14 bases lay in between. The germline gives CDR1 SEHNR, CDR2 FQNEAQ (reference sequence).